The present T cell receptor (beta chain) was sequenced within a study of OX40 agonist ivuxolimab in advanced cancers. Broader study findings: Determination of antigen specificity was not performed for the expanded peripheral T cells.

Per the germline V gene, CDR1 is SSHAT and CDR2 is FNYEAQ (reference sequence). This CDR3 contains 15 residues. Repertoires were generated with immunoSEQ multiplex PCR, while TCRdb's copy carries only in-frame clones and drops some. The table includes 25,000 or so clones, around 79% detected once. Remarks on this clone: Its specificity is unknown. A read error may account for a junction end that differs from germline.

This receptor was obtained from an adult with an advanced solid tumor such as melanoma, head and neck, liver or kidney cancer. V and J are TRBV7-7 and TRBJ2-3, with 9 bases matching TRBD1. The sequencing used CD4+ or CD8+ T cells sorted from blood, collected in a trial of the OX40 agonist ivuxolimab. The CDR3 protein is CASSSGQGNADTQYF. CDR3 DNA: TGTGCTAGCAGCTCGGGACAGGGTAACGCAGATACGCAGTATTTT.